The clone carrying this TCR delta chain is medium-sized by share. No antigen is known for it. The length of the CDR3 is 18 residues. V lost 2 bases, J lost 8 bases, and 16 bases stayed unmatched. Germline CDR1 TSWWSYY, CDR2 QGS. The data are from a study of Vδ1+ human thymocytes. Vdelta1+ thymocyte sorts reached between about 97% and 99.6% purity. Sequences come from RNA converted to cDNA by reverse transcription. The CDR3 regions were amplified by multiplex PCR from V-gene primers to a constant-region primer. TCRdb processed the multiplex PCR reads again with the CATT caller. The sample records fewer than 30,000 delta-chain clones, about 7% being singletons. The study's findings and limits: Bulk repertoire data may be misinterpreted because of unexpected Vdelta2 sequences. Despite high sort purity, about 20% of thymic T cell receptor delta sequences were Vdelta2. Highly polyclonal TRG and TRD repertoires with Gaussian CDR3 length distributions appeared in thymus.

The chain has TRDV1 and TRDJ1; 11 bases agree with TRDD3. The receptor was derived from a girl under three years old who had congenital heart surgery. Sequenced: Vdelta1+ gamma-delta thymocytes from the thymus. Subset indicated: FACS-sorted CD3+ TCRalphabeta- TCRVdelta1+ TCRVdelta2- thymocytes. In DNA, the CDR3 is TGTGCTCTTGGGGAAGGGGAAGGCTGGGGGATACCCAGATCCAAACTCATCTTT. Translation: CALGEGEGWGIPRSKLIF.